Below are 17 T cell receptor beta chains sequenced from a single sample in a study of blood T cell repertoires in COVID-19. Sequencing used immunoSEQ multiplex PCR; TCRdb keeps in-frame clones, though not all of them. In the table there are 150,000 to 200,000 clones, roughly 91% of which are singletons. The sequencing sample was made of peripheral blood. The source of these receptors is a human donor in a cohort sampled during active COVID-19.

The genes are TRBV30 and TRBJ1-5; D may be TRBD1 (5 bases). The CDR3 is 14 residues long. Between the trimmed V and J ends, which lost 0 bases and 7 bases, there was a span of 13 bases. Germline V gives CDR1 GTSNPN, CDR2 SVGIG (reference sequence). In DNA, the CDR3 is TGTGCCTGGAGTGTACCGGGGAGGGGACAGCCCCAGCATTTT. Amino acids: CAWSVPGRGQPQHF.

V gene TRBV3-1 (or the pseudogene TRBV3-2) combines with J gene TRBJ2-1, with TRBD2 identical over 11 bases. This CDR3 is 16 amino acids long. V shed 4 bases and J 9 bases; nucleotides not matched to a gene: 11. The V gene's germline CDR1 is LGHDT and CDR2 YNNKEL (reference sequence). The CDR3 loop is CASSPSGTSGLGEQFF. The CDR3 DNA reads as TGTGCCAGCAGCCCTTCCGGGACTAGCGGTTTAGGTGAGCAGTTCTTC.

The V call is TRBV7-2, the J call TRBJ2-1, with D possibly TRBD1 on 6 matching bases. This CDR3 is 15 amino acids long. In germline, CDR1 is SGHTA, CDR2 FQGNSA. V lost 0 bases and J lost 0, with 6 bases in between. The CDR3 here is CASSLAQGSYNEQFF. For the CDR3, the DNA is TGTGCCAGCAGCTTAGCACAGGGCTCCTACAATGAGCAGTTCTTC.

This clone was detected once. This chain links TRBV29-1 with TRBJ1-1; 9 positions match TRBD1. Germline CDR1 is SQVTM and CDR2 is ANQGSEA. V lost 4 bases to trimming and J lost 5 bases; unmatched junction nucleotides: 2. This CDR3 is built from 12 residues. The CDR3 sequence is CSVGTGVTEAFF. The CDR3, as DNA: TGCAGCGTTGGGACAGGGGTAACTGAAGCTTTCTTT.

This clone is medium-sized (0.01 to 0.1%). The chain links TRBV6-5 to TRBJ2-1, with TRBD2 identical over 7 bases. Germline values: CDR1 MNHEY, CDR2 SVGAGI. This CDR3 has 15 residues. The V segment lost 0 bases and the J segment 8 bases; nucleotides outside the gene matches: 7. CDR3 loop: CASSYSLGGSDEQFF. Here the CDR3 DNA reads TGTGCCAGCAGTTACTCATTGGGGGGGAGCGATGAGCAGTTCTTC.

The chain employs TRBV6-2 or TRBV6-3 and TRBJ1-2; D unresolved. Trimming shortened V by 5 bases and J by 7 bases, and 20 bases separated the two germline ends. The CDR3 loop spans 15 amino acids. Germline V CDR1 and CDR2: MNHEY, SVGEGT. In DNA, the CDR3 is TGTGCCAGCAGTCAGCTTATAGTGTCCGGGAGTGGCTACACCTTC. This codes for CASSQLIVSGSGYTF.

The chain combines TRBV15 with TRBJ2-3, with TRBD2 as a possible D gene (6 bases). Trimming removed 0 bases from V and 10 bases from J, with 11 bases in between. CDR1 and CDR2 (germline): LNHNV, YYDKDF (reference sequence). This CDR3 spans 13 amino acids. The CDR3 DNA is TGTGCCACCAGCAGAGATCCCGGGGGATCGCAGTATTTT. This sequence encodes CATSRDPGGSQYF.

The chain employs TRBV18 and TRBJ1-3; unclear D gene. V was pared by 3 bases and J by 8 bases, with 5 bases between. Germline-derived CDR1 and CDR2 are KGHSH and LQKENI. The CDR3 spans 11 residues. The CDR3 sequence is CASSPSDTIYF. The CDR3 nucleotides read TGTGCCAGCTCACCTTCCGACACCATATATTTT.

This sequence joins TRBV18 and TRBJ2-3; 7 bases are a match to TRBD2. The junction had 11 bases not matched to a gene; V was cut back by 3 bases and J by 5 bases. CDR3 length equals 16 residues. CDR1 and CDR2 from the germline V gene are KGHSH and LQKENI. The CDR3 DNA reads TGTGCCAGCTCACCGTATGGCGGGAGTGAGTTAGATACGCAGTATTTT. Its protein product is CASSPYGGSELDTQYF.

The chain combines TRBV6-5 with TRBJ1-2, with D perhaps matching TRBD1 (6 bases). Germline assignment: CDR1 MNHEY and CDR2 SVGAGI. The CDR3 extends over 12 amino acids. V was shortened by 11 bases and J by 4 bases, with 14 bases between the two germline ends. The CDR3 DNA reads TGTGCCGAAGGGGGGGGCGGCTATGGCTACACCTTC. Its translation is CAEGGGGYGYTF.

This sequence joins TRBV6-6 and TRBJ1-1, with D possibly being TRBD1 (6 bases). V shed 6 bases and J shed 2 bases, with 13 bases lying between them. This CDR3 spans 14 amino acids. Germline CDR1 is MNHNY and CDR2 is SVGAGI (reference sequence). The CDR3 DNA sequence: TGTGCCAGCAGATCACAGGGTTATAACACTGAAGCTTTCTTT. Amino acid sequence: CASRSQGYNTEAFF.

The rearrangement uses TRBV12-3 or TRBV12-4 and TRBJ1-1; D remains unclear. V was clipped by 2 bases and J by 3 bases, with 7 bases between them. CDR3 size: 13 residues. Here the CDR3 reads CASSLTADTEAFF. As DNA, the CDR3 is TGTGCCAGCAGTTTAACGGCGGACACTGAAGCTTTCTTT.

V and J are TRBV2 and TRBJ1-4, with 7 bases that match TRBD1. J was trimmed by 0 bases and V by 5 bases; bases with no gene match: 0. The CDR3 sequence is 14 residues long. CDR1 and CDR2 from the germline V gene are SNHLY and FYNNEI. CDR3 sequence (DNA): TGTGCCAGCAGTACAGGGGCAACTAATGAAAAACTGTTTTTT. Residues: CASSTGATNEKLFF. The variable domain in full, completed from reference TRBV2 and TRBJ1-4, reads EPEVTQTPSHQVTQMGQEVILRCVPISNHLYFYWYRQILGQKVEFLVSFYNNEISEKSEIFDDQFSVERPDGSNFTLKIRSTKLEDSAMYFCASSTGATNEKLFFGSGTQLSVL.

The V call is TRBV29-1, the J call TRBJ1-1; 9 bases match TRBD1. Germline CDR1 SQVTM, CDR2 ANQGSEA. This CDR3 contains 14 residues. V shed 6 bases and J 4 bases; nucleotides not matched to a gene: 9. CDR3 sequence (DNA): TGCAGCGTCACAGGGGGCATGGGTGGCACTGAAGCTTTCTTT. Amino acid sequence: CSVTGGMGGTEAFF.

The rearrangement links TRBV5-5 to TRBJ2-1; 15 bases map to TRBD2. This CDR3 region has 17 residues. The ends lost 4 bases at V and 7 bases at J; junction bases unmatched: 9. Germline V gives CDR1 SGHKS, CDR2 YYEKEE (reference sequence). The CDR3 DNA follows: TGTGCCAGCAGCAGCGGGACTAGCGGGAGGAATGTGAATGAGCAGTTCTTC. Translated: CASSSGTSGRNVNEQFF.

This chain uses TRBV5-6 with TRBJ2-1; D might be TRBD1 (5 bases). Germline V gene lookup returns CDR1 SGHDT and CDR2 YYEEEE. Deletions cut 5 bases from V and 0 bases from J, with 15 bases between. The CDR3 is 16 amino acids. CDR3 coding DNA: TGTGCCAGCAGACTGGGGCTGCTAAGCTCCTACAATGAGCAGTTCTTC. It translates to CASRLGLLSSYNEQFF.

This sequence joins TRBV19 and TRBJ2-2; 7 bases line up with TRBD1. The ends lost 7 bases at V and 5 bases at J; junction bases unmatched: 10. Germline values: CDR1 LNHDA, CDR2 SQIVND (reference sequence). CDR3 length equals 15 residues. The CDR3 loop is CASTPDRVVTGELFF. The CDR3 DNA follows: TGTGCCAGTACCCCCGACAGGGTCGTGACCGGGGAGCTGTTTTTT.